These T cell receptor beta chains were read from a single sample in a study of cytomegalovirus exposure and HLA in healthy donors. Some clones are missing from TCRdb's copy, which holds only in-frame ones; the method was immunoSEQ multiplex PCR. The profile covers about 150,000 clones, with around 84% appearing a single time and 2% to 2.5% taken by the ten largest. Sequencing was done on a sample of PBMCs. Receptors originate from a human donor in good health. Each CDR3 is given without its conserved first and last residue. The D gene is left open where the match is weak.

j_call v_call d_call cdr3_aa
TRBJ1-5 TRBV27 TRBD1 ASSLGQGAGQPQH
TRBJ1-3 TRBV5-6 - ASSLGRRNTIY
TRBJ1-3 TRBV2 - ASRGPGNTIY
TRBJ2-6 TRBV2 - ASRQEPYLFRANVLT
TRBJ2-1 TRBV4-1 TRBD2 ASGKGGGVHNEQF
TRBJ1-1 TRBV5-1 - ASSLGPGNTEAF
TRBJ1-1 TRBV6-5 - ASSSPPQNTEAF
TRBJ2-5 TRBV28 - ASAGAVLQETQY
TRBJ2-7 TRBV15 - ATGGLSSYEQY
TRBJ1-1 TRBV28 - ASYTLTGWYKAF
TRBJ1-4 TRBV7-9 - ASSAWDTTNEKLF
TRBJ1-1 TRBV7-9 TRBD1 ASSLGKGAQTEAF
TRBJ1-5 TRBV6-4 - ASSEGVEAGQPQH
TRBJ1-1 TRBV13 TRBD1 ASSYRGESGTEAF
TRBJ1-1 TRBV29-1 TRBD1 SAETMTGGTEAF
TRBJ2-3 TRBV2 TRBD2 ASSVYLAGSDDTQY
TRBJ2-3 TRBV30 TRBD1 AWTPTGGVLY
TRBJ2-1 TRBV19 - ASSTDRDSSYNEQF
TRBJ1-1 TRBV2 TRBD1 ASRGQVNTEAF
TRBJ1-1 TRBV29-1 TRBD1 SVVVRGGINTEAF
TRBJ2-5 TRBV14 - AKRWAARTQY
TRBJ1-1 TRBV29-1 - SVESDSSEAF
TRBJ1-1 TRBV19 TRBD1 ASIPRGRRMNTEAF